Detailed here is one TCR beta chain. Antigen: not known. PCR involved 60 Vbeta and 13 Jbeta primers. The protocol was immunoSEQ multiplex PCR, while the TCRdb copy is restricted to in-frame clones and leaves out a portion. The sample lists 90,000 to 120,000 clones, roughly three quarters seen once, with roughly 2.1% in the top ten. The sample originates from a study of cytomegalovirus exposure and HLA in healthy donors. Notes on the study in general: Among immune exposure information, only CMV serostatus was available. Among TCR beta chains, those listed as cytomegalovirus-associated numbered more than 150.

After removal of 4 bases from V and 10 bases from J, the junction contained 12 bases not matched to a gene. CDR1 is SQVTM, CDR2 ANQGSEA, per germline. CDR3 size: 14 residues. Sequenced sample: PBMCs. The V call is TRBV29-1, the J call TRBJ2-1, with TRBD2 matching over 8 bases. The TCR comes from a man between 18 and 35 years old in good health and CMV-seronegative. The CDR3 is CSVGQTGGREEQFF. Written as DNA, the CDR3 is TGCAGCGTTGGTCAAACGGGGGGGCGAGAAGAGCAGTTCTTC.